Each of the 26 T cell receptor beta chains below was sequenced from the same sample in a study of cytotoxic CD8 clonotypes in ibrutinib-treated CLL. Repertoires were generated with immunoSEQ multiplex PCR, while TCRdb's copy carries only in-frame clones and drops some. The profile shows 150,000 or so clones, over 75% of them singletons. The specimen comprised PBMCs, sampled after 36 months of ibrutinib treatment. The origin of the receptors is a human donor with chronic lymphocytic leukemia.

The rearrangement links TRBV13 to TRBJ2-5, with D possibly called TRBD1 or TRBD2 (5 bases each). V gave up 5 bases and J gave up 0 bases, with 10 bases separating them. The V gene's germline CDR1 is PRHDT and CDR2 FYEKMQ (reference sequence). The length of the CDR3 is 14 residues. The CDR3 sequence: CASSDRDHQETQYF. DNA of the CDR3: TGTGCCAGCAGCGACCGGGACCACCAAGAGACCCAGTACTTC. Looking up the rest from reference TRBV13 and TRBJ2-5 gives the full variable domain: AAGVIQSPRHLIKEKRETATLKCYPIPRHDTVYWYQQGPGQDPQFLISFYEKMQSDKGSIPDRFSAQQFSDYHSELNMSSLELGDSALYFCASSDRDHQETQYFGPGTRLLVL.

The CDR3 DNA reads as TGTGCCAGCAGTTTCCCACTGCCAGGAGAAAATTCACCCCTCCACTTT. Protein sequence: CASSFPLPGENSPLHF. V gene TRBV28 combines with J gene TRBJ1-6; D is unresolved. From germline, CDR1 is MDHEN and CDR2 SYDVKM. V lost 3 bases and J 7 bases, leaving 16 bases between the germline ends. This CDR3 comprises 16 residues.

This chain uses TRBV15 with TRBJ1-4, with 8 bases matching TRBD1. Germline V lookup: CDR1 LNHNV, CDR2 YYDKDF (reference sequence). V dropped 1 base and J dropped 7; count of bases not matched to a gene: 2. The CDR3 runs 14 residues. The CDR3 spells CATSRGQGSEKLFF. CDR3 DNA: TGTGCCACCAGCAGAGGACAGGGGTCTGAAAAACTGTTTTTT.

V usage is TRBV7-2 and J usage is TRBJ2-1; D gene uncertain. Germline V CDR1 and CDR2: SGHTA, FQGNSA. V was trimmed by 1 base and J by 4 bases, leaving 8 bases between them. This CDR3 comprises 14 residues. The CDR3 bases are TGTGCCAGCAGCTTAGTCCATCCATACAATGAGCAGTTCTTC. Amino acids: CASSLVHPYNEQFF.

This clone was counted only a few times. The rearrangement joins TRBV19 to TRBJ2-1; no firm D call. Germline lookup yields CDR1 LNHDA and CDR2 SQIVND (reference sequence). The CDR3 loop spans 15 amino acids. The V gene lost 7 bases and the J gene lost 4 bases, with 17 bases spanning the gap. The CDR3 DNA reads as TGTGCCAGTACTAAGGGCGGTCTCAGTTACAATGAGCAGTTCTTC. Amino acid sequence: CASTKGGLSYNEQFF.

The V call is TRBV7-8, the J call TRBJ2-1; D could derive from TRBD1 or TRBD2 (5 bases each). Germline CDR1 SGHVS, CDR2 FQNEAQ. Deletions cut 5 bases from V and 3 bases from J, with 14 bases between. There are 15 residues in the CDR3. The DNA of the CDR3 is TGTGCCAGCAGCAATGTCAGGGACCGCTACAATGAGCAGTTCTTC. Translated: CASSNVRDRYNEQFF.

The chain links TRBV11-2 to TRBJ2-2; D might be TRBD2 (5 bases). The V end was cut by 6 bases, the J end by 6 bases, with 14 bases between. The germline gives CDR1 SGHAT, CDR2 FQNNGV. This CDR3 comprises 14 residues. CDR3 DNA sequence: TGTGCCAGCAGATCTCCGGGGTCGGCCGGGGAGCTGTTTTTT. It is translated as CASRSPGSAGELFF. Variable domain in full (rest from reference TRBV11-2 and TRBJ2-2): EAGVAQSPRYKIIEKRQSVAFWCNPISGHATLYWYQQILGQGPKLLIQFQNNGVVDDSQLPKDRFSAERLKGVDSTLKIQPAKLEDSAVYLCASRSPGSAGELFFGEGSRLTVL.

The chain combines TRBV4-1 with TRBJ2-1; TRBD2 matches 8 bases. From germline, CDR1 is MGHRA and CDR2 YSYEKL. The V gene end was trimmed by 0 bases and the J gene end by 10 bases; junction bases not matched to a gene: 11. The CDR3 runs to 16 residues. The CDR3 loop is CASSQERGLGADEQFF. Here the CDR3 DNA reads TGCGCCAGCAGCCAAGAAAGGGGACTAGGGGCGGACGAGCAGTTCTTC.

The chain carries TRBV28 and TRBJ2-3; D could derive from TRBD1 or TRBD2 (5 bases each). The CDR3 totals 14 residues. Germline V gene lookup returns CDR1 MDHEN and CDR2 SYDVKM. The ends were cut back, 2 bases at V and 9 bases at J, with 15 bases in the middle. In DNA, the CDR3 is TGTGCCAGCAGTTTACCCCTCGGGGCCAGGACGCAGTATTTT. Protein product: CASSLPLGARTQYF.

This chain uses TRBV6-6 with TRBJ1-1, with 9 bases fitting TRBD1. V lost 5 bases and J lost 4; bases outside the gene matches: 8. The CDR3 runs to 15 residues. The germline V gene encodes CDR1 MNHNY and CDR2 SVGAGI (reference sequence). CDR3 coding DNA: TGTGCCAGCAGTCCGATGACAGGGGGGGGCACTGAAGCTTTCTTT. As protein: CASSPMTGGGTEAFF.

This chain connects TRBV19 to TRBJ2-3; 11 bases fit TRBD1. The CDR3 is made up of 15 amino acids. With V trimmed by 6 bases and J by 4 bases, 6 bases remained unmatched. CDR1 LNHDA and CDR2 SQIVND come from the germline V gene (reference sequence). Written as DNA, the CDR3 is TGTGCCAGTAGCAAAGGACAGGGGGCATCAGATACGCAGTATTTT. It specifies CASSKGQGASDTQYF. Combining the CDR3 with reference TRBV19 and TRBJ2-3 gives the whole variable domain DGGITQSPKYLFRKEGQNVTLSCEQNLNHDAMYWYRQDPGQGLRLIYYSQIVNDFQKGDIAEGYSVSREKKESFPLTVTSAQKNPTAFYLCASSKGQGASDTQYFGPGTRLTVL.

The chain is built from TRBV6-5 and TRBJ2-1; D is possibly TRBD2 (6 bases). The CDR3 runs 14 residues. The germline V and J ends were trimmed by 6 bases and 5 bases, with 14 bases remaining between them. Germline assignment: CDR1 MNHEY and CDR2 SVGAGI. The CDR3 reads CASRSPGTHNEQFF. The CDR3 DNA reads as TGTGCCAGCAGATCCCCTGGGACTCACAATGAGCAGTTCTTC.

This rearrangement joins TRBV30 to TRBJ1-4, with 7 bases fitting TRBD1. There are 15 residues in the CDR3. The germline CDR1 and CDR2 sequences are GTSNPN and SVGIG (reference sequence). After removal of 5 bases from V and 2 bases from J, the junction contained 8 bases not matched to a gene. Here the CDR3 reads CAWGTKQGTNEKLFF. In nucleotides, the CDR3 is TGTGCCTGGGGGACTAAACAGGGGACTAATGAAAAACTGTTTTTT.

The chain is built from TRBV11-3 and TRBJ2-1, with 9 positions matching TRBD2. V trimming: 4 bases; J trimming: 7 bases; junction bases outside the gene matches: 14. This CDR3 contains 17 residues. Germline V gives CDR1 SGHNT, CDR2 YENEEA. The CDR3 DNA sequence: TGTGCCAGCAGCTCAGGCAGGCTAGCGGGATCTCGGAATGAGCAGTTCTTC. Protein product: CASSSGRLAGSRNEQFF.

The V gene is TRBV11-2, the J gene TRBJ2-1; unclear D gene. Germline V CDR1 and CDR2: SGHAT, FQNNGV. The CDR3 loop spans 15 amino acids. Trimming removed 1 base from V and 5 bases from J, with 12 bases in between. This CDR3 is CASSLVVRQNNEQFF. The CDR3 DNA follows: TGTGCCAGCAGCTTAGTGGTTCGGCAAAACAATGAGCAGTTCTTC.

This clone was counted between two and nine times. The V and J genes are TRBV19 and TRBJ1-4; D unclear. The V end lost 5 bases, the J end lost 6 bases, and 10 bases lay between the germline ends. The CDR3 loop spans 13 amino acids. Germline CDR1 and CDR2: LNHDA and SQIVND (reference sequence). Written as DNA, the CDR3 is TGTGCCAGTAGTCCCCCGGGTGATGAAAAACTGTTTTTT. Encoded protein: CASSPPGDEKLFF.

In nucleotides, the CDR3 is TGTGCCAGCAGTTACTTCCCCAGGGGAAACAATCAGCCCCAGCATTTT. Its translation is CASSYFPRGNNQPQHF. The chain couples TRBV6-6 to TRBJ1-5; D possibly corresponds to TRBD1 (6 bases). This CDR3 has 16 residues. Trimming took 1 base from V and 3 from J, leaving 13 bases between them. Germline-derived CDR1 and CDR2 are MNHNY and SVGAGI (reference sequence).

V gene TRBV2 combines with J gene TRBJ2-1; 9 bases agree with TRBD2. Trimming removed 6 bases from V and 8 bases from J; junction bases left unmatched: 11. Germline CDR1 SNHLY, CDR2 FYNNEI. The CDR3 runs to 15 residues. The CDR3 reads CASSDPSGRFDEQFF. The CDR3 DNA reads TGTGCCAGCAGCGACCCGAGCGGGAGGTTCGATGAGCAGTTCTTC.

The chain carries TRBV29-1 and TRBJ1-1; D is uncertain. V was shortened by 5 bases and J by 0 bases, with 16 bases between the two germline ends. CDR1 is SQVTM, CDR2 ANQGSEA, per germline. The CDR3 spans 15 residues. As DNA, the CDR3 is TGCAGCGTTAGCTTCCCGGGTCGGATGAACACTGAAGCTTTCTTT. This gives the protein CSVSFPGRMNTEAFF.

J is TRBJ1-6 and V is TRBV19; 7 positions agree with TRBD1. The junction had 9 bases not matched to a gene; V was cut back by 1 base and J by 6 bases. There are 17 residues in the CDR3. Per the germline V gene, CDR1 is LNHDA and CDR2 is SQIVND (reference sequence). The CDR3 DNA reads as TGTGCCAGTAGTATAGTTCCCGGGACAGAGATTAATTCACCCCTCCACTTT. This codes for CASSIVPGTEINSPLHF. Complete variable domain (other parts from reference TRBV19 and TRBJ1-6): DGGITQSPKYLFRKEGQNVTLSCEQNLNHDAMYWYRQDPGQGLRLIYYSQIVNDFQKGDIAEGYSVSREKKESFPLTVTSAQKNPTAFYLCASSIVPGTEINSPLHFGNGTRLTVT.

This chain uses TRBV6-5 with TRBJ2-1; 9 bases line up with TRBD2. The CDR3 contains 14 residues. V lost 6 bases to trimming and J lost 5 bases; unmatched junction nucleotides: 5. Germline loops: CDR1 MNHEY, CDR2 SVGAGI. CDR3: CASRGLARNNEQFF. CDR3 in DNA: TGTGCCAGCAGAGGACTAGCGAGAAACAATGAGCAGTTCTTC.

The chain couples TRBV30 to TRBJ1-1; a weak D match, TRBD1 (6 bases). Germline values: CDR1 GTSNPN, CDR2 SVGIG (reference sequence). V lost 0 bases, J lost 4 bases, and 12 bases lay in between. There are 14 residues in the CDR3. Written as DNA, the CDR3 is TGTGCCTGGAGTGTTATTCTGGGGGCCACTGAAGCTTTCTTT. Translation: CAWSVILGATEAFF.

The rearrangement uses TRBV28 and TRBJ2-1; 8 bases line up with TRBD1. Losses at the gene ends were 6 bases for V and 8 bases for J; bases not matched to a gene: 6. Germline loops: CDR1 MDHEN, CDR2 SYDVKM. The CDR3 spans 13 residues. CDR3 protein: CASRSGGAYEQFF. The CDR3 bases are TGTGCCAGCAGGTCAGGGGGCGCCTATGAGCAGTTCTTC.

V gene TRBV2 combines with J gene TRBJ2-1, with 9 positions matching TRBD1. The CDR3 contains 19 residues. Trimming took 7 bases from V and 6 from J; bases not matched to a gene: 22. The germline CDR1 and CDR2 sequences are SNHLY and FYNNEI. The CDR3 is CASTPGTGLAARTGNEQFF. CDR3 nucleotides: TGTGCCAGCACGCCCGGGACAGGGCTGGCCGCCCGCACCGGCAATGAGCAGTTCTTC.

The chain uses TRBV25-1 and TRBJ2-6; TRBD1 might be the D (6 bases). Trimming left V 5 bases short and J 5 bases short, with 13 bases between. Germline V lookup: CDR1 MGHDK, CDR2 SYGVNS. The length of the CDR3 is 15 residues. CDR3: CASSLTGLRANVLTF. The CDR3 nucleotides read TGTGCCAGCAGTTTAACAGGGTTGAGGGCCAACGTCCTGACTTTC.

The rearrangement joins TRBV7-8 to TRBJ2-1, with D perhaps given as TRBD1 or TRBD2 (6 bases each). Germline loops: CDR1 SGHVS, CDR2 FQNEAQ. V was pared by 1 base and J by 4 bases, with 11 bases between. The CDR3 runs 15 residues. CDR3 loop: CASSLDRGLYNEQFF. The CDR3 nucleotides are TGTGCCAGCAGCTTAGACCGGGGGCTATACAATGAGCAGTTCTTC.